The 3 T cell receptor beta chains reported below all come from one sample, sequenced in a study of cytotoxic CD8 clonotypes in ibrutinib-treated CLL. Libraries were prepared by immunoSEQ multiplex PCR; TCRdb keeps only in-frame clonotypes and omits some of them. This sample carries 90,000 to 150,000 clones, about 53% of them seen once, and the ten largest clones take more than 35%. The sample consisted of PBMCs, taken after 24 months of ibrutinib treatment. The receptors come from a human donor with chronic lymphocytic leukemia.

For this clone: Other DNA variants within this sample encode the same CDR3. The CDR3 loop is CASSLLQETQYF. CDR3 DNA sequence: TGTGCCAGCAGTTTATTGCAAGAGACCCAGTACTTC. The chain recombines TRBV28 with TRBJ2-5; D call uncertain. CDR1 is MDHEN, CDR2 SYDVKM, per germline. V lost 1 base, J lost 2 bases, and 2 bases lay in between. This CDR3 spans 12 amino acids.

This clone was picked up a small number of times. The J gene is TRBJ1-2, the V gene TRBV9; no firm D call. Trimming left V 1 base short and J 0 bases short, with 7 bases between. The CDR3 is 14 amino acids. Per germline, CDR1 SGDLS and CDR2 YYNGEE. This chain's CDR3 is CASSVIEANYGYTF. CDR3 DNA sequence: TGTGCCAGCAGCGTAATCGAAGCTAACTATGGCTACACCTTC.

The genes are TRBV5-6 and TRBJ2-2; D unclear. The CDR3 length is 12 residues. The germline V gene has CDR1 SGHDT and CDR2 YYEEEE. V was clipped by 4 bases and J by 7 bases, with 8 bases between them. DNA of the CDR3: TGTGCCAGCAGCCCAATGGACGGGGAGCTGTTTTTT. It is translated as CASSPMDGELFF.